This is a list of T cell receptor beta chains from one sample in a study of shared clonotypes between healthy human individuals. Assay: immunoSEQ multiplex PCR; the TCRdb copy retains only in-frame clones and omits some. The sample lists around 480,000 clones, almost 80% occurring once. Sequencing used PBMCs. The receptors shown here come from a woman aged 40 to 50 in good health. Some clones in this sample may be carry-over from other donors' samples. CDR3s include the opening cysteine and the closing phenylalanine or tryptophan. A D gene is named only where the DNA matches it firmly. Clone size appears in some rows only: once, few, many, or a class for an expanded clone.

v_gene	abundance	d_gene	j_gene	CDR3nt	CDR3aa
TRBV19	-	-	TRBJ1-4	TGTGCCAGTAGCCCCGTCAGAGAAAAACTGTTTTTT	CASSPVREKLFF
TRBV2	few	-	TRBJ1-4	TGTGCCAGCATCACCACCTACAGGGCGGGTGAAAAACTGTTTTTT	CASITTYRAGEKLFF
TRBV6-1	-	TRBD2	TRBJ2-7	TGTGCCAGCAGTGAAGGAGGGGCTAGCGGGTACCACGAGCAGTACTTC	CASSEGGASGYHEQYF
TRBV9	-	TRBD1	TRBJ2-3	TGTGCCAGCAGCGTAGAAGGGGGCGAATTAGATACGCAGTATTTT	CASSVEGGELDTQYF
TRBV27	-	TRBD1	TRBJ2-2	TGTGCCAGCAGTTCTCCGGGACAGAGATACACCGGGGAGCTGTTTTTT	CASSSPGQRYTGELFF
TRBV9	many	TRBD2	TRBJ2-7	TGTGCCAGCAGCGTAGGGCTAGCGGGAGCATACGAGCAGTACTTC	CASSVGLAGAYEQYF
TRBV10-3	-	TRBD2	TRBJ2-7	TGTGCCATCAGCGAAGGGACTAGCGGAGAGGTGTACTTC	CAISEGTSGEVYF
TRBV5-1	-	TRBD2	TRBJ2-3	TGCGCCAGCAGCTTAGACTGGACTAGCGGGGATACGCAGTATTTT	CASSLDWTSGDTQYF
TRBV18	-	TRBD1	TRBJ1-2	TGTGCCAGCTCACAAGGGGACAGCCGGGTCTATGGCTACACCTTC	CASSQGDSRVYGYTF
TRBV4-3	once	-	TRBJ2-1	TGCGCCAGCAGCCAAGAAATCAGGTCCAATGAGCAGTTCTTC	CASSQEIRSNEQFF
TRBV18	-	-	TRBJ2-3	TGTGCCAGCTCACCACGGGGCGGACCTAGCACAGATACGCAGTATTTT	CASSPRGGPSTDTQYF
TRBV28	-	TRBD1	TRBJ1-5	TGTGCCAGCAGTTTACAGGGGGGGGGCAATCAGCCCCAGCATTTT	CASSLQGGGNQPQHF
TRBV6-1	-	-	TRBJ2-7	TGTGCCAGCAGTGAAGAGGGAGGAGCATCCTACGAGCAGTACTTC	CASSEEGGASYEQYF
TRBV18	once	-	TRBJ1-1	TGTGCCAGCTCACAAAGAGGGCAAGACACTGAAGCTTTCTTT	CASSQRGQDTEAFF
TRBV19	-	TRBD1	TRBJ1-2	TGTGCCAGTAGGGGACAGAACTATGGCTACACCTTC	CASRGQNYGYTF
TRBV9	-	-	TRBJ2-3	TGTGCCAGCAGCGCGCACCCAGACACTACCAGCACAGATACGCAGTATTTT	CASSAHPDTTSTDTQYF
TRBV27	-	-	TRBJ2-7	TGTGCCAGCAGTTTTAGGGGGGCGGGCTACGAGCAGTACTTC	CASSFRGAGYEQYF
TRBV19	few	-	TRBJ1-2	TGTGCCAGTAGTATTGCGGGAGCTAACTATGGCTACACCTTC	CASSIAGANYGYTF
TRBV5-5	-	-	TRBJ2-7	TGTGCCAGCAGCTTAGTCCCCCAAGCGGATGCCTACGAGCAGTACTTC	CASSLVPQADAYEQYF
TRBV10-3	-	-	TRBJ1-1	TGTGCCATCACAAGAGGGAGGGACACTGAAGCTTTCTTT	CAITRGRDTEAFF
TRBV10-3	few	-	TRBJ1-2	TGTGCCATCAGTGAGTCGGGCTATGGCTACACCTTC	CAISESGYGYTF
TRBV7-8	-	TRBD1	TRBJ1-1	TGTGCCAGCGCCAACCGGGACAGGGGAAACACTGAAGCTTTCTTT	CASANRDRGNTEAFF
TRBV7-3	-	TRBD2	TRBJ2-3	TGTGCCAGCAGCGGGAGGGGCTCTAGCACAGATACGCAGTATTTT	CASSGRGSSTDTQYF
TRBV7-3	-	TRBD2	TRBJ2-2	TGTGCCAGCAGCCTCGGACTAGCAGGGACCGGGGAGCTGTTTTTT	CASSLGLAGTGELFF
TRBV30	-	-	TRBJ1-1	TGTGCCTGGATTCCCCACACTGAAGCTTTCTTT	CAWIPHTEAFF
TRBV27	-	-	TRBJ2-2	TGTGCCAGCAGTTTTGACTGGTTCACCGGGGAGCTGTTTTTT	CASSFDWFTGELFF
TRBV29-1	-	-	TRBJ1-4	TGCAGCGTGGGGGAGACAGCAACTAATGAAAAACTGTTTTTT	CSVGETATNEKLFF
TRBV27	-	-	TRBJ2-5	TGTGCCACCCAAGGCTCTCTTGGCCGACAAGAGACCCAGTACTTC	CATQGSLGRQETQYF
TRBV15	-	-	TRBJ2-3	TGTGCCACCAGCAGAGGGTTAGCGGCAACAGATACGCAGTATTTT	CATSRGLAATDTQYF
TRBV7-2	-	TRBD1	TRBJ1-3	TGTGCCAGCAGCCTCGAGGACAGGTCCTCTGGAAACACCATATATTTT	CASSLEDRSSGNTIYF
TRBV2	-	-	TRBJ2-7	TGTGCCAGCAGTGAAATGGCAGCGAGCTCCTACGAGCAGTACTTC	CASSEMAASSYEQYF
TRBV18	once	-	TRBJ2-3	TGTGCCAGCTCACCACAGGTATCCTACACAGATACGCAGTATTTT	CASSPQVSYTDTQYF
TRBV28	-	-	TRBJ2-5	TGTGCCAGCACCACTTGGGCTAGCAGGGAGACCCAGTACTTC	CASTTWASRETQYF
TRBV28	-	TRBD1	TRBJ1-5	TGTGCCAGCAGTTTGGGTGGGACAGGGACCCTTAATCAGCCCCAGCATTTT	CASSLGGTGTLNQPQHF